This entry lists 8 T cell receptor beta chains sequenced from one sample in a study of early T cells in non-severe SARS-CoV-2 infection. TCRdb independently ran MiXCR on the 5' RACE reads; one entry per CDR3 protein. This sample carries tens of thousands of distinct CDR3 sequences, under 15% of them seen once, and the ten largest clones take approximately 8.5%. This specimen consisted of whole blood, obtained at baseline. These receptors were collected from an adult who was a healthcare worker with PCR-confirmed SARS-CoV-2 infection or an uninfected control (not recorded which).

A note on this clonotype: One end of the junction varies from germline; a read error may be responsible. V is TRBV28 and J is TRBJ2-7; no clear D. The CDR3 is 12 amino acids. Germline V gene lookup returns CDR1 MDHEN and CDR2 SYDVKM. CDR3 sequence reads: CAGRQKSNEQYF. The CDR3 bases are TGTGCCGGCAGACAAAAGAGCAACGAGCAGTACTTC.

This clonotype was recorded a few times. The V gene is TRBV24-1, the J gene TRBJ2-7, with D perhaps given as TRBD1 or TRBD2 (5 bases each). Germline V gene lookup returns CDR1 KGHDR and CDR2 SFDVKD. V lost 3 bases, J lost 0 bases, and 11 bases lay in between. CDR3 length equals 15 residues. The CDR3 coding sequence is TGTGCCACCAGTGATGCCCGGGACGGCTCCTACGAGCAGTACTTC. Amino acid sequence: CATSDARDGSYEQYF.

This clonotype was observed a few times. The chain combines TRBV2 with TRBJ1-2; 11 nucleotides align to TRBD1. V dropped 6 bases and J dropped 3; count of bases not matched to a gene: 3. CDR3 length: 14 amino acids. Germline CDR1 and CDR2: SNHLY and FYNNEI. CDR3 residues: CASRVGQGDYGYTF. CDR3 nucleotides: TGTGCCAGCAGAGTGGGACAGGGGGACTATGGCTACACCTTC.

The table lists this clonotype with a few counts. V is TRBV7-9 and J is TRBJ2-1, with 9 nucleotides matching TRBD1. The CDR3 runs 15 residues. From germline, CDR1 is SEHNR and CDR2 FQNEAQ (reference sequence). J lost 8 bases, V lost 5 bases, and 10 bases had no gene match. This CDR3 reads CASSALGTGHYEQFF. In nucleotides, the CDR3 is TGTGCCAGCAGCGCCCTCGGGACAGGGCACTATGAGCAGTTCTTC.

This clonotype turned up a few times. The rearrangement uses TRBV5-4 and TRBJ2-1; 16 bases line up with TRBD2. V was clipped by 5 bases and J by 7 bases; unmatched bases: 3. The CDR3 is made up of 15 amino acids. Germline loops: CDR1 SGHNT, CDR2 YYREEE (reference sequence). The CDR3 reads CASRAGLAGGNEQFF. The CDR3 coding sequence is TGTGCCAGCAGGGCGGGACTAGCGGGAGGGAATGAGCAGTTCTTC. The whole variable domain, filled in from reference TRBV5-4 and TRBJ2-1, reads ETGVTQSPTHLIKTRGQQVTLRCSSQSGHNTVSWYQQALGQGPQFIFQYYREEENGRGNFPPRFSGLQFPNYSSELNVNALELDDSALYLCASRAGLAGGNEQFFGPGTRLTVL.

The chain has TRBV7-9 and TRBJ2-6; D remains unclear. The V end lost 3 bases, the J end lost 0 bases, and 9 bases lay between the germline ends. Germline V gene lookup returns CDR1 SEHNR and CDR2 FQNEAQ (reference sequence). The CDR3 loop spans 16 amino acids. This CDR3 is CASSFGSASGANVLTF. In nucleotides, the CDR3 is TGTGCCAGCAGCTTTGGTTCAGCCTCTGGGGCCAACGTCCTGACTTTC.

This clonotype was found a few times. The J gene is TRBJ2-3, the V gene TRBV4-2; 10 nucleotides agree with TRBD2. The CDR3 extends over 21 amino acids. Germline V gene sequence: CDR1 LGHNA, CDR2 YNFKEQ. Trimming took 0 bases from V and 2 from J; bases not matched to a gene: 17. DNA for the CDR3: TGTGCCAGCAGCCAAGATGATCTGGGAACTAGCGGGAACTTGCTCACAGATACGCAGTATTTT. The encoded protein is CASSQDDLGTSGNLLTDTQYF.

The J gene is TRBJ2-3, the V gene TRBV20-1, with TRBD1 matching 9 bases. V lost 1 base and J lost 6; bases outside the gene matches: 11. This CDR3 comprises 16 residues. CDR1 and CDR2 (germline): DFQATT, SNEGSKA (reference sequence). The CDR3: CSARGTSWTGADTQYF. Here the CDR3 DNA reads TGCAGTGCTAGAGGTACCTCCTGGACAGGGGCGGATACGCAGTATTTT.